This section outlines one T cell receptor (beta chain) sequence together with its context. This clone is deemed medium-sized (0.01 to 0.1%). The specificity of this receptor is unknown. Base qualities are not provided; no much larger clone lies one nucleotide away. The immunoSEQ Assay was used to sequence TCR beta CDR3 regions from DNA. As for how the authors treated the data: T cell density was computed as TCR beta template counts normalized to usable DNA estimated by amplifying housekeeping genes. Richness was estimated using the preseqR package, with extrapolation to 400,000 templates for PBMC samples and to 120,000 templates for tissue samples. Clonality was defined by subtracting Pielou's evenness from one. Tissue-enriched TCRs were identified by differential abundance testing using productive amino-acid clonotypes, minimum total count 5 and alpha 0.1. The Jaccard Index and the Morisita Overlap Index were used to measure repertoire overlap between compartments. GLIPH grouped TCR beta CDR3s together with public tetramer-defined viral CDR3s, and a viral motif had to include at least three viral sequences and also show V-gene enrichment. This immuneACCESS table, as held by TCRdb, lists in-frame sequences with V and J called but not all clones. Of the missing ones, under half trace to an unresolved V gene in checked studies; the others have no known cause. The DNA was the basis for D and trimming; V, J and clone size are from that table. The sample data list almost 3,000 clones, and around 25% of these were observed just once. The top ten hold roughly a sixth of the sample.

This record belongs to a study of T cells in localized non-small cell lung cancer (dated by TCRdb to about 2020). Describing the broader study: T cell repertoires of hundreds of early-stage NSCLC patients were analyzed, with tumors being compared against uninvolved tumor-adjacent lungs. The cohort consisted of approximately 220 treatment-naive NSCLC patients whose localized lung tumors had been resected. NSCLC patients had a mean age of approximately 66 years, and approximately 140 were male and about 110 female. General conclusions and limits of the study: Because the study design was exploratory, TCR variables were selected using unadjusted p-values without false-discovery rate correction. Higher blood T cell density associated with longer overall survival, while higher adjacent-lung clonality associated with shorter survival. Uninvolved tumor-adjacent lung showed the highest T cell clonality, higher than tumor, which suggests more focused antigenic responses in the uninvolved tumor-adjacent lung. A median of about 53 of the top 100 tumor clones were detected in paired uninvolved adjacent lung, and 28 of these tumor clones were also found among the top 100 clones of the paired uninvolved adjacent lung. Because multi-region tumor sequencing was not performed, intratumor heterogeneity could not be ruled out.

The CDR3 measures 13 amino acids from cysteine to phenylalanine. Of all the DNA, just the CDR3 is kept, 39 bases in frame from base 1. At diagnosis, tumor, uninvolved tumor-adjacent lung and peripheral blood were collected and then preserved as a mix of FFPE and fresh-frozen material. The sequenced sample was lung tumor tissue, obtained before any cancer treatment. The receptor comes from a man between 40 and 69 years old with stage III lung adenocarcinoma. Recombination joined TRBV1 with TRBJ2-2; the D segment call TRBD2 is taken from the table without a DNA check. TRBV1 is a pseudogene. The DNA sequence reads TGCGCCAGCAGCACGAGGCTCACCGGGGAGCTGTTTTTT. The resulting protein is CASSTRLTGELFF.